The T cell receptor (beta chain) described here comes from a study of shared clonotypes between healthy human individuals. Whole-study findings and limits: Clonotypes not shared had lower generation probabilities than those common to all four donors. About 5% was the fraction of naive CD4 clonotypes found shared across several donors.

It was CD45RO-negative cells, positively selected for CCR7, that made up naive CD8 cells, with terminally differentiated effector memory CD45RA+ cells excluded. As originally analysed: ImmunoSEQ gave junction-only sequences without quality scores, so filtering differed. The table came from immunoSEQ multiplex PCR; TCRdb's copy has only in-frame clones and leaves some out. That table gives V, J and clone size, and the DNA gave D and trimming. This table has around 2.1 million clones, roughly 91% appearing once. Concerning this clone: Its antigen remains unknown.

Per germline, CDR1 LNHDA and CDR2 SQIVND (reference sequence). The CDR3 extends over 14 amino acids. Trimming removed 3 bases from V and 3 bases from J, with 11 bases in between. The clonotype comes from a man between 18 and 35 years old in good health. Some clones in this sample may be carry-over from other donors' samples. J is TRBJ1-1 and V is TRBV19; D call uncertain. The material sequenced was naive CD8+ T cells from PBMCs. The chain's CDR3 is CASSILSGDTEAFF. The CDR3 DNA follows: TGTGCCAGTAGTATTCTCTCCGGTGACACTGAAGCTTTCTTT.